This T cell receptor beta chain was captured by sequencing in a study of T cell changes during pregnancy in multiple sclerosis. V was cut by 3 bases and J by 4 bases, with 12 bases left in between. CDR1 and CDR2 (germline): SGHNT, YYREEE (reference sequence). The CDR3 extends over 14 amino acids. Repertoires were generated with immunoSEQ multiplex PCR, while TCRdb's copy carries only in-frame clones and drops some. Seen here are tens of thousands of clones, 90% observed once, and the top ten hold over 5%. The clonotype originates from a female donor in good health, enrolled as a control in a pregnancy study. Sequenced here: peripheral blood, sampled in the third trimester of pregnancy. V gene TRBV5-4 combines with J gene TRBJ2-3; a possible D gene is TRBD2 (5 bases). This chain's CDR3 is CASSSTSEADTQYF. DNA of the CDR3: TGTGCCAGCAGCTCTACTAGTGAGGCAGATACGCAGTATTTT.